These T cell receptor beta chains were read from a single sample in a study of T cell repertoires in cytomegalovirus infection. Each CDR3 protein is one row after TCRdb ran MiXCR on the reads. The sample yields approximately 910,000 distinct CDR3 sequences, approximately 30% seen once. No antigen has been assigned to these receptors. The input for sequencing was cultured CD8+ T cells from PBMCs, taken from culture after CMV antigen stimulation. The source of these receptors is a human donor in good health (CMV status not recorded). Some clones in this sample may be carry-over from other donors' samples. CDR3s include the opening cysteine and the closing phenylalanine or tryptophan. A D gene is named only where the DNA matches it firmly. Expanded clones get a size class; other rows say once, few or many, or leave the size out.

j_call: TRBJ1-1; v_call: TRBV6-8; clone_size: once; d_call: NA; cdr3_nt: TGTGCCAGCGGGGGGGGCGTGGGCACTGAAGCTTTCTTT; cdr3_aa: CASGGGVGTEAFF
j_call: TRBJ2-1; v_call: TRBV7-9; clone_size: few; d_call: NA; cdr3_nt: TGTGCCAGCAGCTCCCCCCAACCGACACATCACAATGAGCAGTTCTTC; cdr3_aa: CASSSPQPTHHNEQFF
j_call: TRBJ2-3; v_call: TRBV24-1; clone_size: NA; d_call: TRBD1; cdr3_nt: TGTGCCACCAGTGACCGACAGGGGGGACGCACAGATACGCAGTATTTT; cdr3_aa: CATSDRQGGRTDTQYF
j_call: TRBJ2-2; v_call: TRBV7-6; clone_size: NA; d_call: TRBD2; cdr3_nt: TGTGCCAGCAGCCACAGACTAGCGGGGGGAACCGGGGAGCTGTTTTTT; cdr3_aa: CASSHRLAGGTGELFF
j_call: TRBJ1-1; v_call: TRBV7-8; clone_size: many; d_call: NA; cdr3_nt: TGTGCCAGCAGCACGCGCAGGGGTATCGAGGACACTGAAGCTTTCTTT; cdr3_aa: CASSTRRGIEDTEAFF
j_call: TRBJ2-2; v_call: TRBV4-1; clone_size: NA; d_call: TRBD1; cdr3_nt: TGCGCCAGCAGCCAAAGTGGTGCAGGGGGCTTAGCCGGGGAGCTGTTTTTT; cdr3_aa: CASSQSGAGGLAGELFF
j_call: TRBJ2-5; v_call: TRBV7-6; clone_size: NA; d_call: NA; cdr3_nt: TGTGCCAGCACCAAAACTAGGGGAGAGACCCAGTACTTC; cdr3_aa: CASTKTRGETQYF
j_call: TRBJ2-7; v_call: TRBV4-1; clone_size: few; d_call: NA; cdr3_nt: TGCGCCAGCAGCCAAGATCGGGTAGACGAGCAGTACTTC; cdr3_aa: CASSQDRVDEQYF
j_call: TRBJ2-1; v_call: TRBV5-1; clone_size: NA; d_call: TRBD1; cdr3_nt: TGCGCCAGCACCATTTATGGACAGGGAAACAATGAGCAGTTCTTC; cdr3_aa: CASTIYGQGNNEQFF
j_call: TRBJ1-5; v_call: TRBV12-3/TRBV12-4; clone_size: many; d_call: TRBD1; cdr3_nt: TGTGCCAGCAGTCCCCCGGGACAGCCTAACAATCAGCCCCAGCATTTT; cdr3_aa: CASSPPGQPNNQPQHF
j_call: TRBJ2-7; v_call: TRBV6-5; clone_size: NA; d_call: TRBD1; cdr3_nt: TGTGCCAGTAATAGGGTTCCGGGACAGGAACCCTACGAGCAGTACTTC; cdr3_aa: CASNRVPGQEPYEQYF
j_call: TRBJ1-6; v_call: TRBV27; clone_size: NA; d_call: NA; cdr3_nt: TGTGCCAGCAGTCCGGATTTGAGGCTTGGTTCACCCCTCCACTTT; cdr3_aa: CASSPDLRLGSPLHF
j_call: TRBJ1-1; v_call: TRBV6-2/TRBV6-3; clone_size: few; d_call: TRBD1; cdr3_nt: TGTGCCAGCAGTTTAGCCGGGACAGGCCTGAACACTGAAGCTTTCTTT; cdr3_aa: CASSLAGTGLNTEAFF
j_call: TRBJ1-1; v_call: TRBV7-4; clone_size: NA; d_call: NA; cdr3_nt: TGTGCCAGCAGTAATAGACGGGGAGGAGGCACTGAAGCTTTCTTT; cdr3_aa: CASSNRRGGGTEAFF
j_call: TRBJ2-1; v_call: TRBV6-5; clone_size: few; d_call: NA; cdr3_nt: TGTGCCAGCAGTGTTGGGACCCTGGCGGGGCCTCCTGTCGATGAGCAGTTCTTC; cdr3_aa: CASSVGTLAGPPVDEQFF
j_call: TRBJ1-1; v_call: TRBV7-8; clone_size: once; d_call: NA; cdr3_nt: TGTGCCAGCAGTTTTACGAGGGCAAGGACTGAAGCTTTCTTT; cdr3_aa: CASSFTRARTEAFF
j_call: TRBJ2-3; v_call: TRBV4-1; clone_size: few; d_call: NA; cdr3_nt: TGCGCCAGCAGCCATGGGTGGCTAGCGCCGAACACAGATACGCAGTATTTT; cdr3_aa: CASSHGWLAPNTDTQYF
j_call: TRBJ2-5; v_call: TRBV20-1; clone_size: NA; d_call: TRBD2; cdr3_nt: TGCAGTGCTGACCTTACTAGCGGGGGGGCCCAGTACTTC; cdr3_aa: CSADLTSGGAQYF